The 5 T cell receptor beta chains given below trace back to one sample, sequenced in a study of OX40 agonist ivuxolimab in advanced cancers. TCRdb's copy holds only in-frame clones and misses some; the assay was immunoSEQ multiplex PCR. The repertoire holds about 89,000 clones, with roughly 90% as singletons. The specimen comprised CD4+ or CD8+ T cells sorted from blood, sampled in a trial of the OX40 agonist ivuxolimab. These receptors were collected from an adult with an advanced solid tumor such as melanoma, head and neck, liver or kidney cancer.

V is TRBV7-2 and J is TRBJ2-3; D call uncertain. This CDR3 is built from 13 residues. Trimming took 5 bases from V and 2 from J, leaving 8 bases between them. CDR1 is SGHTA and CDR2 is FQGNSA in the germline V gene. CDR3 DNA sequence: TGTGCCAGCAGCCTGGGGATCACAGATACGCAGTATTTT. This codes for CASSLGITDTQYF.

The rearrangement joins TRBV30 to TRBJ1-5; 7 nucleotides align to TRBD1. The germline V gene has CDR1 GTSNPN and CDR2 SVGIG (reference sequence). The ends lost 4 bases at V and 2 bases at J; junction bases unmatched: 2. This CDR3 has 13 residues. The CDR3 here is CAWNDRGNQPQHF. In nucleotides, the CDR3 is TGTGCCTGGAACGACAGGGGCAATCAGCCCCAGCATTTT.

V and J are TRBV18 and TRBJ1-5; no clear D. The CDR3 contains 15 residues. Germline assignment: CDR1 KGHSH and CDR2 LQKENI. The V and J ends lost 0 bases and 0 bases respectively, with 6 bases between them. CDR3 residues: CASSPPINSNQPQHF. In nucleotides, the CDR3 is TGTGCCAGCTCACCACCGATAAATAGCAATCAGCCCCAGCATTTT.

The chain uses TRBV18 and TRBJ1-1; D remains unclear. This CDR3 contains 15 residues. V dropped 3 bases and J dropped 1 base, with 12 bases sitting between them. Germline values: CDR1 KGHSH, CDR2 LQKENI. CDR3 in DNA: TGTGCCAGCTCACCCGACCTGGGTGGGAACACTGAAGCTTTCTTT. It is translated as CASSPDLGGNTEAFF.

This chain connects TRBV28 to TRBJ1-2, with D unclear. Germline CDR1 MDHEN, CDR2 SYDVKM. The CDR3 totals 12 residues. Deletions cut 7 bases from V and 5 bases from J, with 11 bases between. CDR3 residues: CASNIGTYGYTF. The CDR3 nucleotides are TGTGCCAGCAACATCGGAACTTATGGCTACACCTTC.